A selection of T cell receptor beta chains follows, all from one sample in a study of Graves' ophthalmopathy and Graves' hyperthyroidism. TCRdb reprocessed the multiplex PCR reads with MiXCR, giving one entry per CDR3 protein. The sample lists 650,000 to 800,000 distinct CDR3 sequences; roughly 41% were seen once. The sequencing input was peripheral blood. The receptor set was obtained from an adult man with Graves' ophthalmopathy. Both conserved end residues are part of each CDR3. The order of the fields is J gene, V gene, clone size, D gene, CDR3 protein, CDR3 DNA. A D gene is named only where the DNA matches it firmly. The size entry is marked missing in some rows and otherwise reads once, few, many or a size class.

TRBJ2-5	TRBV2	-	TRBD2	CASTTQGGRETQYF	TGTGCCAGCACCACCCAGGGAGGGCGAGAGACCCAGTACTTC
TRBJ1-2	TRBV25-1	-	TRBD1	CASSAPGTAKPNF	TGTGCCAGCAGTGCACCCGGGACAGCCAAGCCGAATTTC
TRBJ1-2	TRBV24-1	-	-	CATSSIHTYGYTF	TGTGCCACCAGTAGTATCCACACGTATGGCTACACCTTC
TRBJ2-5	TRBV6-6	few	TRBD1	CASSGDRGLQETQYF	TGTGCCAGCAGTGGAGACAGGGGACTCCAAGAGACCCAGTACTTC
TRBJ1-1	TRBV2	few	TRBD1	CASSEDRGYNNEQFF	TGTGCCAGCAGTGAAGACAGGGGGTACAACAATGAGCAGTTCTTT
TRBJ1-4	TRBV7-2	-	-	CASSPVATNEKLFF	TGCGCCAGCAGCCCGGTGGCAACTAATGAAAAACTGTTTTTT
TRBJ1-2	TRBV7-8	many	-	CASSYGTREGYTF	TGTGCCAGCAGCTACGGGACAAGGGAGGGCTACACCTTC
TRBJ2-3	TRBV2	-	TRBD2	CASSDERGGVGTQYF	TGTGCCAGCAGTGATGAGCGGGGGGGCGTAGGCACGCAGTATTTT
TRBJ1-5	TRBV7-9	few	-	CASSPGLQSNQPQHF	TGTGCCAGCAGCCCGGGACTCCAGAGCAATCAGCCCCAGCATTTT
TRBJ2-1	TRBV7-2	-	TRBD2	CASKKGTTTYNEQFF	TGTGCCAGCAAAAAAGGGACTACCACCTACAATGAGCAGTTCTTC
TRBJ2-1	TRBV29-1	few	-	CSVGGTKTRGEQFF	TGCAGCGTTGGGGGGACGAAGACTCGGGGCGAGCAGTTCTTC
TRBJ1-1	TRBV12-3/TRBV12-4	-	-	CASSQCSGTEAFF	TGTGCCAGCAGTCAATGTTCCGGGACTGAAGCTTTCTTT
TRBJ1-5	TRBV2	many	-	CASSRRDPNQPQHF	TGTGCCAGCAGTCGCAGGGACCCCAATCAGCCCCAGCATTTT
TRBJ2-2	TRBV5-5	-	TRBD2	CASSDPGERGVTGELFF	TGTGCCAGCAGCGACCCGGGGGAGCGGGGGGTCACCGGGGAGCTGTTTTTT
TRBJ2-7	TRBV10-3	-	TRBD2	CAISETSGEEYF	TGTGCCATCAGTGAGACTAGCGGGGAGGAGTACTTC
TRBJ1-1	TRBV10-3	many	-	CAISERVNTEAFF	TGTGCCATCAGTGAAAGGGTGAACACTGAAGCTTTCTTT
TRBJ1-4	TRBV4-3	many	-	CASSQGSGTNEKLFF	TGCGCCAGCAGCCAAGGGTCCGGGACTAATGAAAAACTGTTTTTT
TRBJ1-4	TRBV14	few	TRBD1	CASSLLDRGNEKLFF	TGTGCCAGCAGCCTTCTCGACAGGGGTAATGAAAAACTGTTTTTT
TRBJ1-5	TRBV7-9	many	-	CASSSDPWPQHF	TGTGCCAGCAGCTCAGACCCGTGGCCCCAGCATTTT
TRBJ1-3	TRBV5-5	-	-	CASSQNLDPLSGNTIYF	TGCGCCAGCAGCCAAAACTTAGACCCTCTCTCTGGAAACACCATATATTTT
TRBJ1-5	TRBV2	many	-	CASSEGLLYHSNQPQHF	TGTGCCAGCAGTGAAGGGCTTCTCTACCATAGCAATCAGCCCCAGCATTTT
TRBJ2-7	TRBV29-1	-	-	CSVSGQNSNEQYF	TGCAGCGTTTCAGGACAGAATTCCAACGAGCAGTACTTC
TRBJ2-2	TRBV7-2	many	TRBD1	CASSFWDSRTGELFF	TGTGCCAGCAGCTTCTGGGACAGTCGCACCGGGGAGCTGTTTTTT
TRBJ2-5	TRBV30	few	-	CAWSVRGTVHETQYF	TGTGCCTGGAGTGTACGAGGGACTGTTCATGAGACCCAGTACTTC
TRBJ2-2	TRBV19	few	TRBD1	CASSTLQGAAMGTGELFF	TGTGCCAGTAGTACGTTACAGGGGGCCGCAATGGGGACCGGGGAGCTGTTTTTT
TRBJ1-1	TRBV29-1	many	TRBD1	CSVQLRGGTEAFF	TGCAGCGTCCAACTCAGGGGGGGCACTGAAGCTTTCTTT
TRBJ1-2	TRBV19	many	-	CASSSTERYSNYGYTF	TGTGCCAGTAGTAGTACAGAGAGGTACTCTAACTATGGCTACACCTTC
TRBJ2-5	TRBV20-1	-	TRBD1	CSAPGTGTWETQYF	TGCAGTGCACCCGGGACAGGGACTTGGGAGACCCAGTACTTC
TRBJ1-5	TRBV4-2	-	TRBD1	CASSQGQGADSNQPQHF	TGTGCCAGCAGCCAGGGACAGGGTGCCGATAGCAATCAGCCCCAGCATTTT
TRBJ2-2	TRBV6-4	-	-	CASSDSSTENTGELFF	TGTGCCAGCAGTGACTCGTCTACAGAAAACACCGGGGAGCTGTTTTTT
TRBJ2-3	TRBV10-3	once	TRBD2	CATGGTSGTTDTQYF	TGTGCCACCGGGGGGACTAGCGGAACCACAGATACGCAGTATTTT
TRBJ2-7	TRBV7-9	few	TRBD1	CASSPGQGISYEQYF	TGTGCCAGCAGCCCTGGACAGGGGATTTCCTACGAGCAGTACTTC
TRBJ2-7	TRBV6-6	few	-	CASSYPDSYEQYF	TGTGCCAGCAGTTACCCGGACAGTTACGAGCAGTACTTC
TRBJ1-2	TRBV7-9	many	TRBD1	CASSPGQHYGYTF	TGTGCCAGCAGCCCGGGACAGCACTATGGCTACACCTTC
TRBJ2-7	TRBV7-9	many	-	CASSSQGGPSYEQYF	TGTGCCAGCAGCTCGCAGGGGGGTCCCTCCTACGAGCAGTACTTC
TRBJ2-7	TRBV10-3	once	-	CAISESADTGELYF	TGTGCCATCAGTGAGTCGGCAGACACCGGGGAGCTGTACTTC
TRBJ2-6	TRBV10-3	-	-	CASRPNGVGGQRSGANVLTF	TGTGCCAGCCGCCCCAATGGGGTGGGGGGACAGCGATCTGGGGCCAACGTCCTGACTTTC
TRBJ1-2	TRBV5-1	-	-	CASSSAGTLYGYTF	TGCGCCAGCAGCTCGGCAGGGACCCTCTATGGCTACACCTTC
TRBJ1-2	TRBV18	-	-	CASSPTQGNYGYTF	TGTGCCAGCTCACCAACCCAAGGGAACTATGGCTACACCTTC
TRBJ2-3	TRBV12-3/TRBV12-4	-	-	CASSLSAGHGGDTQYF	TGTGCCAGCAGTTTAAGTGCGGGTCACGGGGGAGATACGCAGTATTTT
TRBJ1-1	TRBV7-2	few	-	CASSSWAGNTEVFF	TGTGCCAGCAGCTCATGGGCGGGGAACACTGAAGTTTTCTTT
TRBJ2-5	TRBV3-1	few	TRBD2	CASELAGPQETQYF	TGTGCCAGCGAACTAGCGGGGCCACAAGAGACCCAGTACTTC
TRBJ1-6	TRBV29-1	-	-	CSVRDRMNSPLHF	TGCAGCGTCCGAGACAGAATGAATTCACCCCTCCACTTT
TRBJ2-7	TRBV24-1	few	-	CASSPRGDGHEQYF	TGTGCCAGCAGTCCACGAGGTGACGGCCACGAGCAGTACTTC
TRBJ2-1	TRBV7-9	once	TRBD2	CASSPRGLAGHSYNEQFF	TGTGCCAGCAGCCCTCGCGGACTAGCGGGGCACTCCTACAATGAGCAGTTCTTC
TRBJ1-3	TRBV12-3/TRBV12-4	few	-	CASSPGAAGSGNTIYF	TGTGCCAGCAGTCCCGGGGCAGCCGGCTCTGGAAACACCATATATTTT
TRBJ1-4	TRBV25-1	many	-	CASSEASDIGEKLFF	TGTGCCAGCAGTGAAGCTAGTGACATCGGTGAAAAACTGTTTTTT
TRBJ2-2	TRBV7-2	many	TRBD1	CASSLGTGDTGELFF	TGTGCCAGCAGCTTGGGGACAGGGGACACCGGGGAGCTGTTTTTT
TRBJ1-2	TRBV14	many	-	CASSPGGAYYGYTF	TGTGCCAGCAGCCCCGGTGGAGCTTACTATGGCTACACCTTC
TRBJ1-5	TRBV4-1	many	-	CASSQYRVNQPQHF	TGCGCCAGCAGCCAGTACAGGGTAAATCAGCCCCAGCATTTT
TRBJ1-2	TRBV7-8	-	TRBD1	CASSLPPGQGTLGYTF	TGTGCCAGCAGCTTACCCCCCGGACAGGGGACGTTAGGCTACACCTTC
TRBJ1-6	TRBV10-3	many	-	CATGPESSYNSPLHF	TGTGCCACCGGCCCGGAGAGCTCCTATAATTCACCCCTCCACTTT
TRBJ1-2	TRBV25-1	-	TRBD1	CASSPPGGSYGYTF	TGTGCCAGCAGCCCTCCAGGGGGGAGTTATGGCTACACCTTC
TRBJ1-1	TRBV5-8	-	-	CASSLLRGGEAFF	TGTGCCAGCAGCTTGCTGCGAGGAGGGGAAGCTTTCTTT
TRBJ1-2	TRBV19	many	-	CASSTEQGPYGYTF	TGTGCCAGTAGTACCGAACAGGGACCCTATGGCTACACCTTC
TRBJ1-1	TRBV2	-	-	CACSVPGLINTEAFF	TGTGCCTGCAGCGTGCCCGGACTGATAAACACTGAAGCTTTCTTT
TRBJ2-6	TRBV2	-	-	CAMKEDSGANVLTF	TGTGCTATGAAAGAAGACTCTGGGGCCAACGTCCTGACTTTC